The 19 T cell receptor beta chains given below trace back to one sample, sequenced in a study of blood T cell repertoires in COVID-19. The repertoire was sequenced with immunoSEQ multiplex PCR; TCRdb's copy has only in-frame clones and lacks some. The sample yields roughly 150,000 clones, roughly 82% seen once. Material for sequencing was peripheral blood. The receptors shown here come from a woman aged 45-59 years with acute or convalescent COVID-19.

The chain carries TRBV7-6 and TRBJ2-6; no clear D gene. Germline V gene sequence: CDR1 SGHVS, CDR2 FNYEAQ. Trimming took off 5 bases at V and 0 bases at J, with 11 bases between the two ends. The CDR3 covers 16 residues. CDR3 sequence reads: CASSRGPSSGANVLTF. The CDR3, as DNA: TGTGCCAGCAGCCGCGGTCCTAGCTCTGGGGCCAACGTCCTGACTTTC. Together with reference TRBV7-6 and TRBJ2-6, the CDR3 gives the full variable domain: GAGVSQSPRYKVTKRGQDVALRCDPISGHVSLYWYRQALGQGPEFLTYFNYEAQQDKSGLPNDRFSAERPEGSISTLTIQRTEQRDSAMYRCASSRGPSSGANVLTFGAGSRLTVL.

This clone occurred once. V gene TRBV5-1 combines with J gene TRBJ2-3; TRBD2 matches at 11 bases. V lost 2 bases to trimming and J lost 6 bases; unmatched junction nucleotides: 2. Germline assignment: CDR1 SGHRS and CDR2 YFSETQ. This CDR3 region has 14 residues. CDR3 nucleotides: TGCGCCAGCAGCTTACTAGCGGGGGAGGATACGCAGTATTTT. Encoded protein: CASSLLAGEDTQYF. The entire variable domain, with the rest obtained from reference TRBV5-1 and TRBJ2-3, is as follows: KAGVTQTPRYLIKTRGQQVTLSCSPISGHRSVSWYQQTPGQGLQFLFEYFSETQRNKGNFPGRFSGRQFSNSRSEMNVSTLELGDSALYLCASSLLAGEDTQYFGPGTRLTVL.

This clone was seen a few times. This rearrangement joins TRBV6-2 or TRBV6-3 to TRBJ2-2, with TRBD2 identical over 15 bases. Germline trimming cut 5 bases from V and 6 bases from J; bases unmatched to any gene: 7. The CDR3 runs to 17 residues. Germline CDR1 reads MNHEY; CDR2 reads SVGEGT. CDR3 amino acids: CASSRTSGRASAGELFF. Here the CDR3 DNA reads TGTGCCAGCAGTCGGACTAGCGGGAGGGCCTCGGCCGGGGAGCTGTTTTTT.

V and J are TRBV14 and TRBJ1-4; no clear D gene. Germline V gene data show CDR1 as SGHDN and CDR2 as FVKESK. V was pared by 1 base and J by 5 bases, with 14 bases between. CDR3 length equals 16 residues. Here the CDR3 reads CASSQGWVGRNEKLFF. In nucleotides, the CDR3 is TGTGCCAGCAGCCAAGGCTGGGTGGGGAGAAATGAAAAACTGTTTTTT.

This sequence joins TRBV15 and TRBJ2-2, with TRBD1 matching 9 bases. The germline gives CDR1 LNHNV, CDR2 YYDKDF (reference sequence). With V trimmed by 2 bases and J by 8 bases, 12 bases remained unmatched. The CDR3 is made up of 17 amino acids. CDR3 in amino acids: CATSRRGQGRRTGELFF. DNA of the CDR3: TGTGCCACCAGCAGACGCGGACAGGGGAGAAGGACTGGGGAGCTGTTTTTT.

This clone appeared once. The chain carries TRBV6-2 or TRBV6-3 and TRBJ1-1; no clear D gene. CDR3 length: 15 residues. V was cut by 5 bases and J by 6 bases, with 19 bases left in between. Germline V gene data show CDR1 as MNHEY and CDR2 as SVGEGT. CDR3: CASSENSPSSSEAFF. DNA for the CDR3: TGTGCCAGCAGTGAGAATTCCCCGTCGAGTTCTGAAGCTTTCTTT.

The chain has TRBV12-5 and TRBJ1-2; 7 bases are a match to TRBD1. There are 17 residues in the CDR3. With V trimmed by 6 bases and J by 6 bases, 19 bases remained unmatched. Germline CDR1 LGHNT, CDR2 FRNRAP. The CDR3 nucleotides are TGTGCTAGTGGGCCCCCTCGGGACAGTAACCTGTGGGATGGCTACACCTTC. It translates to CASGPPRDSNLWDGYTF.

The chain couples TRBV11-3 to TRBJ1-1, with TRBD1 matching over 8 bases. The trim removed 4 bases at V and 4 bases at J, leaving 5 bases unmatched. Looked up from germline, CDR1 is SGHNT and CDR2 is YENEEA. There are 14 residues in the CDR3. CDR3: CASSSSGTGTEAFF. Written as DNA, the CDR3 is TGTGCCAGCAGCTCTTCCGGGACAGGCACTGAAGCTTTCTTT.

The gene calls are TRBV7-2 and TRBJ2-3; 12 bases are a match to TRBD2. CDR1 SGHTA and CDR2 FQGNSA come from the germline V gene. Germline trimming cut 8 bases from V and 4 bases from J; bases unmatched to any gene: 4. The CDR3 sequence is 14 residues long. The CDR3 spells CASSSGGASDTQYF. The CDR3 coding sequence is TGTGCCAGCTCTAGCGGGGGGGCCTCAGATACGCAGTATTTT.

The chain uses TRBV19 and TRBJ2-7, with D maybe TRBD2 (6 bases). The CDR3 sequence is 15 residues long. Germline loops: CDR1 LNHDA, CDR2 SQIVND (reference sequence). Trimming shortened V by 2 bases and J by 4 bases, and 15 bases separated the two germline ends. The CDR3 loop is CASSIIAAEGYEQYF. The CDR3 DNA is TGTGCCAGTAGTATAATCGCAGCGGAGGGGTACGAGCAGTACTTC.

V is TRBV2 and J is TRBJ2-7; unclear D gene. Germline CDR1 is SNHLY and CDR2 is FYNNEI. This CDR3 is built from 11 residues. V shed 4 bases and J shed 6 bases, with 7 bases lying between them. The DNA for the CDR3 is TGTGCCAGCAGTGTTATTAGCGAGCAGTACTTC. This encodes CASSVISEQYF.

The gene calls are TRBV4-2 and TRBJ1-5, with D possibly matching TRBD1 (5 bases). Germline assignment: CDR1 LGHNA and CDR2 YNFKEQ. The CDR3 is 17 amino acids. V lost 0 bases, J lost 3 bases, and 15 bases lay in between. In nucleotides, the CDR3 is TGTGCCAGCAGCCAAGATTGGAGGGGACCACTCAATCAGCCCCAGCATTTT. Translating it yields CASSQDWRGPLNQPQHF.

The chain combines TRBV7-8 with TRBJ2-4, with D unresolved. The CDR3 is 14 residues long. CDR1 and CDR2 (germline): SGHVS, FQNEAQ. V dropped 2 bases and J dropped 3 bases, with 8 bases sitting between them. The chain's CDR3 is CASSLIESKNIQYF. The CDR3 region has the DNA TGTGCCAGCAGCTTAATTGAGAGCAAAAACATTCAGTACTTC.

The chain links TRBV7-9 to TRBJ1-5; 8 nucleotides match TRBD1. Germline trimming cut 5 bases from V and 2 bases from J; bases unmatched to any gene: 8. Germline V gene lookup returns CDR1 SEHNR and CDR2 FQNEAQ (reference sequence). The CDR3 extends over 16 amino acids. CDR3 sequence (DNA): TGTGCCAGCAGCCCTAAAACGACAGGGGGCAATCAGCCCCAGCATTTT. It codes for CASSPKTTGGNQPQHF.

Written as DNA, the CDR3 is TGTGCCAGCAGCTTAGGGTGGCGGGGGGGACAAGATACGCAGTATTTT. It specifies CASSLGWRGGQDTQYF. This chain links TRBV7-2 with TRBJ2-3, with 9 bases identical to TRBD2. CDR3 length equals 16 residues. Germline CDR1 is SGHTA and CDR2 is FQGNSA. The V segment lost 1 base and the J segment 5 bases; nucleotides outside the gene matches: 7.

The V gene is TRBV13, the J gene TRBJ2-7, with D possibly matching TRBD1 (6 bases). Trimming took 5 bases from V and 3 from J, leaving 14 bases between them. The CDR3 consists of 14 residues. Germline V gene sequence: CDR1 PRHDT, CDR2 FYEKMQ (reference sequence). Written as DNA, the CDR3 is TGTGCCAGCAGCCGGACAGTGGGGGACTACGAGCAGTACTTC. Translating gives CASSRTVGDYEQYF.

The chain has TRBV7-2 and TRBJ2-7, with D perhaps TRBD2 (6 bases). Germline assignment: CDR1 SGHTA and CDR2 FQGNSA. Trimming pared 0 bases from V and 6 bases from J, leaving 12 bases between. The CDR3 contains 14 residues. The chain's CDR3 is CASSLASWGVEQYF. CDR3 bases: TGTGCCAGCAGCTTAGCCTCCTGGGGGGTCGAGCAGTACTTC.

This clone was detected many times. Additional DNA sequences in this sample encode the identical CDR3. This chain uses TRBV7-2 with TRBJ2-2; D might be TRBD2 (6 bases). The germline gives CDR1 SGHTA, CDR2 FQGNSA. CDR3 length: 14 amino acids. Trimming stripped 5 bases from V and 4 bases from J, with 11 bases between. CDR3 coding DNA: TGTGCCAGCAGCCCGGGACTGCGCACCGGGGAGCTGTTTTTT. This gives the protein CASSPGLRTGELFF. Supplemented by reference TRBV7-2 and TRBJ2-2, the full variable domain reads GAGVSQSPSNKVTEKGKDVELRCDPISGHTALYWYRQSLGQGLEFLIYFQGNSAPDKSGLPSDRFSAERTGGSVSTLTIQRTQQEDSAVYLCASSPGLRTGELFFGEGSRLTVL.

Comments on this clone: A junction boundary mismatches the germline segment, possibly from a read error. The chain couples TRBV29-1 to TRBJ2-5; a possible D gene is TRBD1 (6 bases). This CDR3 is built from 13 residues. Germline V gene sequence: CDR1 SQVTM, CDR2 ANQGSEA. The CDR3 sequence: CSVEDRSAGTQYF. As DNA, the CDR3 is TGCAGCGTAGAAGACAGGAGTGCGGGGACCCAGTACTTC.